This T cell receptor beta chain was captured in a study of T cells in localized non-small cell lung cancer. Study-wide results and limits: Detection in adjacent lung was observed for a median around 55 of the top 100 tumor clones.

This clone was recorded a few times. Its antigen is undetermined. The V and J ends lost 4 bases and 6 bases respectively, with 21 bases between them. Germline V gives CDR1 LNHDA, CDR2 SQIVND (reference sequence). CDR3 length: 17 residues. Generated by immunoSEQ multiplex PCR, the TCRdb table keeps only in-frame clones and is missing some. The data show about 1,700 clones, roughly a quarter seen once. The V and J genes are TRBV19 and TRBJ2-2; D possibly corresponds to TRBD1 (6 bases). Sequencing used normal lung tissue next to the tumor, obtained before any cancer treatment. This receptor was identified in a female donor older than 55 with stage II squamous cell lung carcinoma. CDR3 DNA: TGTGCCAGTAGTACACAGGGCAGGGCCACGGTGGCCGGGGAGCTGTTTTTT. It is translated as CASSTQGRATVAGELFF.